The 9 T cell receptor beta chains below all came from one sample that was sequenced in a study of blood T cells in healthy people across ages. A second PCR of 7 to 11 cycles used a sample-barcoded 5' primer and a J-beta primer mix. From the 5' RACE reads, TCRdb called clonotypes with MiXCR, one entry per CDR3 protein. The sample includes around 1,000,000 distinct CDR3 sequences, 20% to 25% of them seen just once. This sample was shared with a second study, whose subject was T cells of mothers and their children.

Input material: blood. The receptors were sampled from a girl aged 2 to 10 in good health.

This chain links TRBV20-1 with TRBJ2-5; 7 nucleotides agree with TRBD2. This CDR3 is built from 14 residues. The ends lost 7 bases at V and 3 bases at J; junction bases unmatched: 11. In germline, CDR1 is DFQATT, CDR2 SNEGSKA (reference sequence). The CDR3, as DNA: TGCAGTGGAGAAAGCGGGGACGGGGAAGAGACCCAGTACTTC. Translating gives CSGESGDGEETQYF.

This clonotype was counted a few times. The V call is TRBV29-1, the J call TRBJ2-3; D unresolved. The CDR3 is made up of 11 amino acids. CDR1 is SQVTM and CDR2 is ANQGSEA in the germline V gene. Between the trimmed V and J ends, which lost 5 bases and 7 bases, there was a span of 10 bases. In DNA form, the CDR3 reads TGCAGCGTTCACCTTCCCAATACGCAGTATTTT. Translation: CSVHLPNTQYF.

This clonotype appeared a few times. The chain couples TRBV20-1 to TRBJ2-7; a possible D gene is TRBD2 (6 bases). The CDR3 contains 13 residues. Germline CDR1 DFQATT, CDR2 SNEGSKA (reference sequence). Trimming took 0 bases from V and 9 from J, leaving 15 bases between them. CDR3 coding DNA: TGCAGTGCTAGAGATCTCGTGGAGGGAGGGCAGTACTTC. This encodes CSARDLVEGGQYF.

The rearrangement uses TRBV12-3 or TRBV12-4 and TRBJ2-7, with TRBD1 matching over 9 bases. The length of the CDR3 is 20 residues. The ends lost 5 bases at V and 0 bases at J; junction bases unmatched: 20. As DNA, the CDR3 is TGTGCCAGCAGTGCGATCTCGGGGACAGGGTCATATGGAAACTCCTACGAGCAGTACTTC. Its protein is CASSAISGTGSYGNSYEQYF.

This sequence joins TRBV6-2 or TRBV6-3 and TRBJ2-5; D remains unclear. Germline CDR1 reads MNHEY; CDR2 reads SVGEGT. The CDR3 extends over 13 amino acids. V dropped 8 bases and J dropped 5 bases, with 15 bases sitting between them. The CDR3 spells CASHSVNPETQYF. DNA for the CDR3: TGTGCCAGCCATTCCGTTAATCCGGAGACCCAGTACTTC.

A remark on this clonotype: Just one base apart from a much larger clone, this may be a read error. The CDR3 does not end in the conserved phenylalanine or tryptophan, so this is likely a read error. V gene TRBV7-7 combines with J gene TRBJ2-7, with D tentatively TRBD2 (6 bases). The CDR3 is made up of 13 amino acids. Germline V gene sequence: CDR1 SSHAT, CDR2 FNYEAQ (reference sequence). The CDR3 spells CASSAGGGDEQYL. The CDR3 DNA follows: TGTGCTAGCAGCGCCGGGGGTGGTGACGAGCAGTACCTC.

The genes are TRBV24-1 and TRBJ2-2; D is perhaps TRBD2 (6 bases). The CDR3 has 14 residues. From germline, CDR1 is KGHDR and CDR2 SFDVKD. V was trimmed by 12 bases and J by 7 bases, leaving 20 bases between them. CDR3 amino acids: CAAKIGEADGELFF. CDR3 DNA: TGTGCCGCCAAGATAGGGGAGGCGGACGGGGAGCTGTTTTTT.

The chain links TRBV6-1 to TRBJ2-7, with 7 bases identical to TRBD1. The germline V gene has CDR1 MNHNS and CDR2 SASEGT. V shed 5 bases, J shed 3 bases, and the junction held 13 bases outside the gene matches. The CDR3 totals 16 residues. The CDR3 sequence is CASSPSPGQAYYEQYF. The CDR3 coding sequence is TGTGCCAGCAGTCCCTCCCCCGGACAGGCGTACTACGAGCAGTACTTC.

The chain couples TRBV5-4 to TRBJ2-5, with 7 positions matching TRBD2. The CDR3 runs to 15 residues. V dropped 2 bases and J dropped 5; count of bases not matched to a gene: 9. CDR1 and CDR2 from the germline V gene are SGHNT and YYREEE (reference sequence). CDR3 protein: CASSFGGGSRETQYF. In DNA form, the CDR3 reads TGTGCCAGCAGCTTCGGGGGAGGGTCCAGGGAGACCCAGTACTTC.